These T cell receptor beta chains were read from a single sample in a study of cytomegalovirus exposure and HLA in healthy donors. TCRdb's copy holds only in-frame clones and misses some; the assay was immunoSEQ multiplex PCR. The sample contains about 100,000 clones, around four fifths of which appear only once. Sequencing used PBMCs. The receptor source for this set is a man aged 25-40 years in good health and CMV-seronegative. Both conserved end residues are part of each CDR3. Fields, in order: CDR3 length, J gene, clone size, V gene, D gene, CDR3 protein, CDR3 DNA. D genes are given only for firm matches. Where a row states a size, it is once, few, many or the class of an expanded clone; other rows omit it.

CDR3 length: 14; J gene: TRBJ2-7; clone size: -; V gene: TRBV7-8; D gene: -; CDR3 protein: CASSRLGFYVEQYF; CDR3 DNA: TGTGCCAGCAGCCGACTAGGGTTTTATGTCGAGCAGTACTTC
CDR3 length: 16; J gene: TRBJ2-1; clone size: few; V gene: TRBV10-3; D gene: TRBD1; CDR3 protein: CAIRILQGAAGNEQFF; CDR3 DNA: TGTGCCATCAGGATACTACAGGGGGCTGCGGGCAATGAGCAGTTCTTC
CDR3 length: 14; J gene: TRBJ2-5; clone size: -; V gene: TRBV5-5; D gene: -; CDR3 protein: CASSADTPLETQYF; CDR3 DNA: TGTGCCAGCAGCGCCGACACTCCCTTGGAGACCCAGTACTTC
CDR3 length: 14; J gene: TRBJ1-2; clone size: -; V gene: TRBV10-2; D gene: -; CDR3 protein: CASSEAGQGYGYTF; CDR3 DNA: TGCGCCAGCAGTGAAGCAGGGCAGGGCTATGGCTACACCTTC
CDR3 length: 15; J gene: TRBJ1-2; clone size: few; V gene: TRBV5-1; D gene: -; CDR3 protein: CASSLSNTSPYGYTF; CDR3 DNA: TGCGCCAGCAGCTTGTCGAACACCAGTCCCTATGGCTACACCTTC
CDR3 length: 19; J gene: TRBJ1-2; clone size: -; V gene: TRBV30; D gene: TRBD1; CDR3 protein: CAWTYTTVRGPKLNYGYTF; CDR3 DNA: TGTGCCTGGACTTATACGACCGTCAGGGGGCCTAAACTTAACTATGGCTACACCTTC
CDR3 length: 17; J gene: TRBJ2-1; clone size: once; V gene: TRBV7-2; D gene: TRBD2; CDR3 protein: CASSVLAGGLGNNEQFF; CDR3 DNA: TGTGCCAGCAGCGTATTAGCGGGGGGGCTAGGGAACAATGAGCAGTTCTTC
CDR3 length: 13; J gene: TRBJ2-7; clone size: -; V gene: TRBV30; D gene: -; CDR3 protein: CAWSVEGATEQYF; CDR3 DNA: TGTGCCTGGAGTGTGGAAGGGGCTACGGAGCAGTACTTC
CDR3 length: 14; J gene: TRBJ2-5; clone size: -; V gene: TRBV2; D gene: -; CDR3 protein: CASRGLRVQETQYF; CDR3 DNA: TGTGCCAGCAGGGGACTGAGGGTCCAGGAGACCCAGTACTTC
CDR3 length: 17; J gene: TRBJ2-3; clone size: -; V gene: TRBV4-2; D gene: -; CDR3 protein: CASSPNPRSTSTDTQYF; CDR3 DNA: TGTGCCAGCAGCCCAAACCCACGGTCAACTAGCACAGATACGCAGTATTTT
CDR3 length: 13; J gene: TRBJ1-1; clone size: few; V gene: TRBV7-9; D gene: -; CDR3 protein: CASSSMGLTEAFF; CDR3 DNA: TGTGCCAGCAGCTCAATGGGGCTCACTGAAGCTTTCTTT
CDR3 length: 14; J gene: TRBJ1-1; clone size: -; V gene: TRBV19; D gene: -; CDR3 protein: CASSIRGAGTEAFF; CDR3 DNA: TGTGCCAGTAGTATTCGTGGCGCCGGGACTGAAGCTTTCTTT
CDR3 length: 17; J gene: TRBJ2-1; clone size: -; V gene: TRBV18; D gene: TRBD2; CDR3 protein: CASSPPSAMREYNEQFF; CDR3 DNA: TGTGCCAGCTCACCACCAAGTGCCATGCGGGAGTACAATGAGCAGTTCTTC
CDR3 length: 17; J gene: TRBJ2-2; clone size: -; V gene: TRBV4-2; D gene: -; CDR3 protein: CASSQVFRDTLPGELFF; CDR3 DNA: TGTGCCAGCAGCCAAGTGTTCAGGGATACCTTGCCCGGGGAGCTGTTTTTT
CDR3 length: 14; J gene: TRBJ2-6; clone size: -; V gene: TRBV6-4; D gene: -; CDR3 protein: CASQPGAGANVLTF; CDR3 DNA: TGTGCCAGTCAACCGGGGGCTGGGGCCAACGTCCTGACTTTC
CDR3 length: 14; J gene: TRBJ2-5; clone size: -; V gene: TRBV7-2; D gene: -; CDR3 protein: CASSKDGGGATQYF; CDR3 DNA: TGTGCCAGCAGCAAAGACGGGGGTGGCGCGACCCAGTACTTC
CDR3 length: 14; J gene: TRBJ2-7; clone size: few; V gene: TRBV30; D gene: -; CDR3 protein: CAWSKWTKSHEQYF; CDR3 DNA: TGTGCCTGGAGTAAGTGGACTAAGTCTCACGAGCAGTACTTC
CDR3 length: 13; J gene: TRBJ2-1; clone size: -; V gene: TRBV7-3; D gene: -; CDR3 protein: CASSLRVAREQFF; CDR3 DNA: TGTGCCAGCAGCTTAAGGGTAGCTCGGGAGCAGTTCTTC
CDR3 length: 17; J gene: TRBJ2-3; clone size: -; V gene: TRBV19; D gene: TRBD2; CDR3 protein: CASSIATSGRATDTQYF; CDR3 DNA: TGTGCCAGTAGTATAGCGACTAGCGGGAGGGCGACAGATACGCAGTATTTT